Listed here are 24 T cell receptor beta chains from one sample, sequenced in a study of blood T cells in healthy people across ages. It was with a sample-barcoded 5' primer and a J-beta primer mix that a second PCR of about 6 to 11 cycles was run. From the 5' RACE reads, TCRdb called clonotypes with MiXCR, one entry per CDR3 protein. The sample yields under 1,000,000 distinct CDR3 sequences, under 40% seen once. Sequencing was carried out using blood. These TCRs come from a man younger than 35 in good health.

Details on this clonotype: A read error is possible here, since a much larger clone lies one base away. The CDR3 coding sequence is TGTGCCAGCAGCCCCGGACTAGCTTTGGATGCGCAGTATTTT. It encodes CASSPGLALDAQYF. V usage is TRBV7-2 and J usage is TRBJ2-3, with 8 nucleotides matching TRBD2. CDR1 and CDR2 (germline): SGHTA, FQGNSA. The CDR3 contains 14 residues. V lost 5 bases, J lost 10 bases, and 11 bases stayed unmatched.

Comments on this clonotype: It may be a read error: a sequence one base away is much more abundant. The gene calls are TRBV29-1 and TRBJ2-7; the match to TRBD1 covers 8 bases. The germline CDR1 and CDR2 sequences are SQVTM and ANQGSEA. This CDR3 has 13 residues. The CDR3 reads CGVKTGVNYEQYF. CDR3 bases: TGCGGCGTGAAGACAGGGGTTAACTACGAGCAGTACTTC.

The table lists this clonotype with many counts. V and J are TRBV7-9 and TRBJ2-1; D gene ambiguous. V shed 4 bases and J shed 8 bases, with 9 bases lying between them. In germline, CDR1 is SEHNR, CDR2 FQNEAQ (reference sequence). The CDR3 covers 12 residues. DNA for the CDR3: TGTGCCAGCAGCTCAGTCCCCCATGAGCAGTTCTTC. Its translation: CASSSVPHEQFF.

This clonotype was counted ten times or more. The chain links TRBV12-3 or TRBV12-4 to TRBJ1-2, with D hard to call. This CDR3 has 13 amino acids. Trimming left V 3 bases short and J 3 bases short, with 8 bases between. CDR3 sequence: CASSFDTHYGYTF. CDR3 in DNA: TGTGCCAGCAGTTTCGACACGCACTATGGCTACACCTTC.

This chain connects TRBV14 to TRBJ2-1, with 7 bases identical to TRBD2. The J call may be incorrect, as the DNA end agrees better with TRBJ2-7. CDR3 length: 13 residues. The germline CDR1 and CDR2 sequences are SGHDN and FVKESK. The DNA of the CDR3 is TGTGCCAGCAGCCAAGTCACAGCGGGGGAGCAGTACTTC. Translated: CASSQVTAGEQYF.

Many counts were recorded for this clonotype. This chain joins TRBV25-1 and TRBJ1-1; D not certain. CDR1 and CDR2 (germline): MGHDK, SYGVNS. V gave up 4 bases and J gave up 5 bases, with 8 bases separating them. The CDR3 runs 12 residues. The CDR3 region is CASSGSRTEAFF. The CDR3 DNA reads TGTGCCAGCAGTGGTTCGAGGACTGAAGCTTTCTTT.

The rearrangement joins TRBV28 to TRBJ1-6; weak D call: TRBD1 (5 bases). V lost 8 bases to trimming and J lost 0 bases, with 17 bases between them. The CDR3 covers 17 residues. Per the germline V gene, CDR1 is MDHEN and CDR2 is SYDVKM. The CDR3 spells CASLGAAGFSYNSPLHF. The CDR3 bases are TGTGCCAGCCTTGGGGCCGCCGGATTCTCCTATAATTCACCCCTCCACTTT.

This clonotype was seen many times. The chain joins TRBV10-3 to TRBJ1-1; D is uncertain. Germline loops: CDR1 ENHRY, CDR2 SYGVKD. The V gene lost 7 bases and the J gene lost 0 bases, with 15 bases spanning the gap. This CDR3 is built from 15 residues. Written as DNA, the CDR3 is TGTGCCATCAAGGATGGGCTGGGTCTGAACACTGAAGCTTTCTTT. It is translated as CAIKDGLGLNTEAFF.

This chain connects TRBV7-9 to TRBJ2-5; D is uncertain. The germline V and J ends were trimmed by 1 base and 5 bases, with 11 bases remaining between them. The CDR3 covers 14 residues. Per the germline V gene, CDR1 is SEHNR and CDR2 is FQNEAQ (reference sequence). For the CDR3, the DNA is TGTGCCAGCAGCTTAGTGTGGGTTGGCGAGACCCAGTACTTC. As protein: CASSLVWVGETQYF.

This clonotype was observed at least ten times. The rearrangement links TRBV7-2 to TRBJ1-6; possibly TRBD1 for D (6 bases). Trimming pared 5 bases from V and 7 bases from J, leaving 12 bases between. The CDR3 length is 14 residues. The germline gives CDR1 SGHTA, CDR2 FQGNSA. Written as DNA, the CDR3 is TGTGCCAGCAGCCACGGACAGTCCAATTCACCCCTCCACTTT. Amino acids: CASSHGQSNSPLHF.

This clonotype was counted only a few times. The genes are TRBV6-2 or TRBV6-3 and TRBJ1-2; D gene unclear. The CDR3 loop spans 13 amino acids. Deletions cut 5 bases from V and 8 bases from J, with 15 bases between. CDR1 is MNHEY and CDR2 is SVGEGT in the germline V gene. CDR3 amino acids: CASSAALTSGYTF. The DNA for the CDR3 is TGTGCCAGCAGTGCCGCTTTGACAAGCGGCTACACCTTC.

V and J are TRBV20-1 and TRBJ2-3, with 8 bases aligning to TRBD1. The junction had 6 bases not matched to a gene; V was cut back by 3 bases and J by 4 bases. Germline lookup yields CDR1 DFQATT and CDR2 SNEGSKA (reference sequence). The length of the CDR3 is 14 residues. The CDR3 spells CSASPDREPDTQYF. CDR3 DNA: TGCAGTGCTAGTCCGGACAGGGAGCCAGATACGCAGTATTTT.

CDR3 residues: CSARDPADEKLFF. The CDR3 bases are TGCAGTGCTAGAGACCCGGCTGATGAAAAACTGTTTTTT. The genes are TRBV20-1 and TRBJ1-4; D uncertain. Germline CDR1 is DFQATT and CDR2 is SNEGSKA (reference sequence). The CDR3 covers 13 residues. V shed 0 bases and J shed 6 bases, with 8 bases lying between them.

The J gene is TRBJ2-3, the V gene TRBV7-2, with a tentative D call TRBD1 (6 bases). The CDR3 consists of 16 residues. Trimming cost V 0 bases and J 2 bases, with 12 bases left between them. Germline V lookup: CDR1 SGHTA, CDR2 FQGNSA. CDR3 amino acids: CASSLAGQKNTDTQYF. The CDR3 DNA reads as TGTGCCAGCAGCTTAGCGGGACAAAAAAACACAGATACGCAGTATTTT.

The J gene is TRBJ2-4, the V gene TRBV20-1; no definite D call. The J call may be wrong; the DNA end is better matched by TRBJ2-7. This CDR3 contains 15 residues. The germline gives CDR1 DFQATT, CDR2 SNEGSKA (reference sequence). CDR3 sequence (DNA): TGCAGTGCTAGACAGTGGGCCCTCCTGAGCTACGAGCAGTACTTC. This codes for CSARQWALLSYEQYF.

This rearrangement joins TRBV20-1 to TRBJ2-7; 8 bases are shared with TRBD2. CDR1 DFQATT and CDR2 SNEGSKA come from the germline V gene (reference sequence). Unmatched junction bases numbered 8, after V lost 5 bases and J lost 2 bases. This CDR3 is 14 amino acids long. The CDR3 DNA reads TGCAGTGCTCCGGAGCGGGGGCCCGCCTACGAGCAGTACTTC. It translates to CSAPERGPAYEQYF.

V gene TRBV2 combines with J gene TRBJ2-3; no clear D. Germline V CDR1 and CDR2: SNHLY, FYNNEI. The V gene lost 4 bases and the J gene lost 6 bases, with 14 bases spanning the gap. The CDR3 loop spans 14 amino acids. In nucleotides, the CDR3 is TGTGCCAGCAGTGGCCCTGGATGGGCCGATACGCAGTATTTT. Its protein product is CASSGPGWADTQYF.

This clonotype was seen a handful of times. This sequence joins TRBV20-1 and TRBJ1-6; TRBD1 might be the D (5 bases). V gave up 0 bases and J gave up 11 bases, with 14 bases separating them. The germline CDR1 and CDR2 sequences are DFQATT and SNEGSKA (reference sequence). The CDR3 has 14 amino acids. The DNA of the CDR3 is TGCAGTGCTAGAGAGCCCCGAGGGGATGCACCCCTCCACTTT. Translating it yields CSAREPRGDAPLHF.

The J gene is TRBJ2-5, the V gene TRBV12-3 or TRBV12-4; 7 bases agree with TRBD1. This CDR3 region has 14 residues. V gave up 5 bases and J gave up 11 bases; unmatched junction bases: 14. The CDR3 nucleotides are TGTGCCAGCAGTCAAGGACAGGCGGTGGCAGAGCAGTACTTC. Translating gives CASSQGQAVAEQYF.

The table lists this clonotype with a few counts. This chain links TRBV12-3 or TRBV12-4 with TRBJ1-6; tentative D call: TRBD1 (5 bases). CDR3 length: 15 residues. Trimming pared 1 base from V and 7 bases from J, leaving 11 bases between. The CDR3 DNA follows: TGTGCCAGCAGTTTAGGGGGCGAGGGAAATTCACCCCTCCACTTT. As protein: CASSLGGEGNSPLHF.

This clonotype was counted at least ten times. CDR3 loop: CSASAGVNYGYTF. Written as DNA, the CDR3 is TGCAGTGCTAGTGCGGGGGTGAACTATGGCTACACCTTC. The chain couples TRBV20-1 to TRBJ1-2; a possible D gene is TRBD1 (5 bases). Trimming took 3 bases from V and 2 from J, leaving 10 bases between them. CDR1 is DFQATT and CDR2 is SNEGSKA in the germline V gene (reference sequence). This CDR3 region has 13 residues.

V usage is TRBV29-1 and J usage is TRBJ2-3; 8 bases are a match to TRBD2. The V gene end was trimmed by 6 bases and the J gene end by 4 bases; junction bases not matched to a gene: 9. The CDR3 is 14 residues long. CDR1 and CDR2 from the germline V gene are SQVTM and ANQGSEA. The CDR3 spells CSVSGTSEADTQYF. CDR3 sequence (DNA): TGCAGCGTGTCGGGGACTAGTGAAGCAGATACGCAGTATTTT.

The chain is built from TRBV5-1 and TRBJ2-3; D remains ambiguous. The germline V gene encodes CDR1 SGHRS and CDR2 YFSETQ. V was pared by 0 bases and J by 0 bases, with 11 bases between. This CDR3 spans 16 amino acids. DNA for the CDR3: TGCGCCAGCAGCTTGGCGCCTCGTGCTAGCACAGATACGCAGTATTTT. Translation: CASSLAPRASTDTQYF. The full variable domain, in which reference TRBV5-1 and TRBJ2-3 provide the parts outside the CDR3, is KAGVTQTPRYLIKTRGQQVTLSCSPISGHRSVSWYQQTPGQGLQFLFEYFSETQRNKGNFPGRFSGRQFSNSRSEMNVSTLELGDSALYLCASSLAPRASTDTQYFGPGTRLTVL.

This clonotype came up many times. The chain joins TRBV4-2 to TRBJ2-3; 8 bases are shared with TRBD2. Germline V gives CDR1 LGHNA, CDR2 YNFKEQ. The CDR3 covers 15 residues. The V gene end was trimmed by 1 base and the J gene end by 4 bases; junction bases not matched to a gene: 4. Written as DNA, the CDR3 is TGTGCCAGCAGCCAAGGAGCGGGGGAGGCAGATACGCAGTATTTT. Translating gives CASSQGAGEADTQYF.